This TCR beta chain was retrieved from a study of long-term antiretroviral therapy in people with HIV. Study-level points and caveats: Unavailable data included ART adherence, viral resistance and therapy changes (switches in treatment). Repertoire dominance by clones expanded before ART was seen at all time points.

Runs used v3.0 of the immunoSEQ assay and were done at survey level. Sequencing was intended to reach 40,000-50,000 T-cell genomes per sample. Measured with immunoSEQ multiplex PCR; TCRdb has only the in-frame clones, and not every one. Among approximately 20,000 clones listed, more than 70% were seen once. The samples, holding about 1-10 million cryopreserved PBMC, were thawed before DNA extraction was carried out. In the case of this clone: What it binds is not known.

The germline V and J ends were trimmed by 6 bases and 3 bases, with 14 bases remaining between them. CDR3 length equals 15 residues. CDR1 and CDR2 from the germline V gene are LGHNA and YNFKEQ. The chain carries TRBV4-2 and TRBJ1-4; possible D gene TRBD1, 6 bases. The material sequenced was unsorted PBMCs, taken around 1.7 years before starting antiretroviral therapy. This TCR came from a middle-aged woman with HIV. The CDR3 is CASSLGGPANEKLFF. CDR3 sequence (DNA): TGTGCCAGCAGTCTCGGGGGCCCCGCTAATGAAAAACTGTTTTTT.